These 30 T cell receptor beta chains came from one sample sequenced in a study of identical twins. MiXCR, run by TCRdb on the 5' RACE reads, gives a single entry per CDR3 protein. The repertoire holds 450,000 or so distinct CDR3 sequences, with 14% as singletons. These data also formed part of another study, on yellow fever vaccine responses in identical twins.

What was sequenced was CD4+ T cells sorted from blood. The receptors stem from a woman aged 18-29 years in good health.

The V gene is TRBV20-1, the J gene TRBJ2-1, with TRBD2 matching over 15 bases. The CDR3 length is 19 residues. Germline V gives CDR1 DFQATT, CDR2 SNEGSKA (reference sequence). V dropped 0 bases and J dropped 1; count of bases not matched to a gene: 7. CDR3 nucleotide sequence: TGCAGTGCTAGAGATCGGACTAGCGGGAGGGCCGGTTCCTACAATGAGCAGTTCTTC. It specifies CSARDRTSGRAGSYNEQFF.

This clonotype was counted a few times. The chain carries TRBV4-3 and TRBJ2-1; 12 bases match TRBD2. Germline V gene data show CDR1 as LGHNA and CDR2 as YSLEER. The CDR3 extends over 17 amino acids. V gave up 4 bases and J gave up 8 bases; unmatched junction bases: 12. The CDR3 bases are TGCGCCAGCAGCCTCCGGACTAGCGGGAAGGGGAGTGATGAGCAGTTCTTC. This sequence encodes CASSLRTSGKGSDEQFF.

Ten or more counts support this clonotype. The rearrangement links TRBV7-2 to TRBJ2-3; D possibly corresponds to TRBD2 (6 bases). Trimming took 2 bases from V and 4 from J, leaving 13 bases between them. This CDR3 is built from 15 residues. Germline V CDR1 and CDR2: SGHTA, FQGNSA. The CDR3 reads CASSLRGLRSDTQYF. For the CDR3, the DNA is TGTGCCAGCAGCTTACGGGGACTGAGGTCAGATACGCAGTATTTT.

Here the CDR3 reads CASSQTASSYNSPLHF. The CDR3 DNA follows: TGTGCCAGCAGCCAAACAGCATCCTCCTATAATTCACCCCTCCACTTT. This rearrangement joins TRBV5-6 to TRBJ1-6; no clear D gene. This CDR3 has 16 residues. V was trimmed by 4 bases and J by 0 bases, leaving 11 bases between them. Germline V gene sequence: CDR1 SGHDT, CDR2 YYEEEE.

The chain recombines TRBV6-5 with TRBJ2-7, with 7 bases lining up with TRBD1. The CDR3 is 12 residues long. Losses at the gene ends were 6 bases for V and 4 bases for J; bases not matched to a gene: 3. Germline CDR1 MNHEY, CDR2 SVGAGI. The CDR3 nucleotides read TGTGCCAGCAGAACAGGGGTTTACGAGCAGTACTTC. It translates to CASRTGVYEQYF.

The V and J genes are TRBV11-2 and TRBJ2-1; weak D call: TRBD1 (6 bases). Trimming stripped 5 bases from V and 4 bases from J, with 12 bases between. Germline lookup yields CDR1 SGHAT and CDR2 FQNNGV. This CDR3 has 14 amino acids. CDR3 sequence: CASSHRQEYNEQFF. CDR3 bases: TGTGCCAGCAGCCATAGACAGGAATACAATGAGCAGTTCTTC.

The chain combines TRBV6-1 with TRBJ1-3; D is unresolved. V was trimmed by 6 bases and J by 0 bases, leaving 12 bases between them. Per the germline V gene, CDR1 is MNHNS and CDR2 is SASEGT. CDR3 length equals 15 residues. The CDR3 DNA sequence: TGTGCCAGCAGCCCTGGACCCCCCTCTGGAAACACCATATATTTT. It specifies CASSPGPPSGNTIYF.

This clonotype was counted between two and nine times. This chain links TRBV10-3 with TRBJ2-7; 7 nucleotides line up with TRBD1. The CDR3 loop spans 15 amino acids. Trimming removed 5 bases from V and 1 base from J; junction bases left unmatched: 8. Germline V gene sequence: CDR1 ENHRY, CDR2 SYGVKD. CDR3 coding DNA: TGTGCCATCAGTCCTGGACAGGTTGAATCCTACGAGCAGTACTTC. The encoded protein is CAISPGQVESYEQYF.

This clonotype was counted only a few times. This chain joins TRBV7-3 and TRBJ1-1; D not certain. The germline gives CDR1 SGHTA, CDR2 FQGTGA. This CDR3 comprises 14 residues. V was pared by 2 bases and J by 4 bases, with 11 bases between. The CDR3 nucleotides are TGTGCCAGCAGCTTACTCCAGGTTAGCACTGAAGCTTTCTTT. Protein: CASSLLQVSTEAFF.

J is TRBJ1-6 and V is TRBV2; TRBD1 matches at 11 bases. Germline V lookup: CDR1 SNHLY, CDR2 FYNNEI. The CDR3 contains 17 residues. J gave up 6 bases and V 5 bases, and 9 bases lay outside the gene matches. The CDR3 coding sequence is TGTGCCAGCAGTCTCCGACCTGGACAGGGGGCTAATTCACCCCTCCACTTT. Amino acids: CASSLRPGQGANSPLHF.

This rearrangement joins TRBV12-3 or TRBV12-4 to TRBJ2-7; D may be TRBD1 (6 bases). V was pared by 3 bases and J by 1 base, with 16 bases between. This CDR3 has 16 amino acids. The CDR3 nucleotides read TGTGCCAGCAGTTTCTCCCCGACAGGAATATCCTACGAGCAGTACTTC. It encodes CASSFSPTGISYEQYF.

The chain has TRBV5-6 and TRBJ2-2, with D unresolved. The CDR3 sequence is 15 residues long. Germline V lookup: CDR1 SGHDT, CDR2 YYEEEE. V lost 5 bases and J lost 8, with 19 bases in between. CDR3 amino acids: CASSMGSVLPGELFF. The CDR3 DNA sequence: TGTGCCAGCAGTATGGGCAGTGTACTTCCGGGGGAGCTGTTTTTT.

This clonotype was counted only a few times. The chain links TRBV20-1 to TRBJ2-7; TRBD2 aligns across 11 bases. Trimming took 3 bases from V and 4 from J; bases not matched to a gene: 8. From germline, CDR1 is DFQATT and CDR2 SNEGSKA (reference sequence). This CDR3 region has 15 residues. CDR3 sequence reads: CSASDVAGGLYEQYF. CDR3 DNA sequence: TGCAGTGCTAGTGACGTAGCGGGGGGGCTATACGAGCAGTACTTC.

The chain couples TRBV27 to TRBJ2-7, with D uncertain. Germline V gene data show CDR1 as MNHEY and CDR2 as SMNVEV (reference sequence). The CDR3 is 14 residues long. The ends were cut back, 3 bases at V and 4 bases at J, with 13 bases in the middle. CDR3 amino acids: CASSFSGVGYEQYF. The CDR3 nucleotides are TGTGCCAGCAGTTTTTCAGGAGTTGGGTACGAGCAGTACTTC.

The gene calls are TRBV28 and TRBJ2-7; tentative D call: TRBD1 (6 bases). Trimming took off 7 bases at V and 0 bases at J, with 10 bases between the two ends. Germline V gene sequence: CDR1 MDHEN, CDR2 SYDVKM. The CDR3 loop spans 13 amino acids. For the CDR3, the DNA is TGTGCCAGCAAACCAGGGGACTCCTACGAGCAGTACTTC. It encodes CASKPGDSYEQYF.

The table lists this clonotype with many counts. CDR3 amino acids: CASSVEKGALETQYF. The CDR3 bases are TGTGCCAGCAGCGTAGAAAAGGGGGCCTTGGAGACCCAGTACTTC. The gene calls are TRBV9 and TRBJ2-5, with TRBD1 identical over 7 bases. Unmatched junction bases numbered 7, after V lost 0 bases and J lost 5 bases. Germline assignment: CDR1 SGDLS and CDR2 YYNGEE. The CDR3 runs 15 residues. Full variable domain (outside the CDR3, taken from reference TRBV9 and TRBJ2-5): DSGVTQTPKHLITATGQRVTLRCSPRSGDLSVYWYQQSLDQGLQFLIQYYNGEERAKGNILERFSAQQFPDLHSELNLSSLELGDSALYFCASSVEKGALETQYFGPGTRLLVL.

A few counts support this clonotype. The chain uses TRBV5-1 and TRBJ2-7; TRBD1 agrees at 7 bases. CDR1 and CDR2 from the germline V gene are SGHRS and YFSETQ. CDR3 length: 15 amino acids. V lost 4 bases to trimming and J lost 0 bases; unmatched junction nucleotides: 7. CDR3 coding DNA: TGCGCCAGCAGCCAGACAGGGTTGAGCTCCTACGAGCAGTACTTC. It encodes CASSQTGLSSYEQYF.

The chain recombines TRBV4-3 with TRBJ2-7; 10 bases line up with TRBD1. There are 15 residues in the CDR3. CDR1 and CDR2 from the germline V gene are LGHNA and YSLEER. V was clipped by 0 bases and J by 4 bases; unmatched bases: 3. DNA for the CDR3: TGCGCCAGCAGCCAAGACGACAGGGGGCAGTACGAGCAGTACTTC. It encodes CASSQDDRGQYEQYF.

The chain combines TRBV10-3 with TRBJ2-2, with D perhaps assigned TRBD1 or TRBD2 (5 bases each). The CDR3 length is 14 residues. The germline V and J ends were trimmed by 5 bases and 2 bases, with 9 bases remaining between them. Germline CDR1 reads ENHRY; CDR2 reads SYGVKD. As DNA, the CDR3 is TGTGCCATCAGTCGGGACGCCAACACCGGGGAGCTGTTTTTT. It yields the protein CAISRDANTGELFF.

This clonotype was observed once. The CDR3: CASISAGGGSPNQPQHF. The CDR3 DNA reads as TGTGCCAGCATTTCCGCTGGGGGGGGCTCCCCCAATCAGCCCCAGCATTTT. The chain links TRBV28 to TRBJ1-5; TRBD1 might be the D (6 bases). This CDR3 contains 17 residues. Trimming shortened V by 7 bases and J by 3 bases, and 22 bases separated the two germline ends. Per the germline V gene, CDR1 is MDHEN and CDR2 is SYDVKM.

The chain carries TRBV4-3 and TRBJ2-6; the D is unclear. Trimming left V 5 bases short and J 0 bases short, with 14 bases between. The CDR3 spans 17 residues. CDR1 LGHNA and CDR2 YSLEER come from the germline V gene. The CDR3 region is CASSYRRLRSGANVLTF. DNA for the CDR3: TGCGCCAGCAGCTATCGTAGGCTGCGCTCTGGGGCCAACGTCCTGACTTTC.

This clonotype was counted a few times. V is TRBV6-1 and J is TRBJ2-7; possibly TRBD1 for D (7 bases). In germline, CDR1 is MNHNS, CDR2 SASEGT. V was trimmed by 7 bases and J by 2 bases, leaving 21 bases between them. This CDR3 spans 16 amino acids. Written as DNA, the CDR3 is TGTGCCAGCACCCCCCGCGGAGGGGGCAATCCCTACGAGCAGTACTTC. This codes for CASTPRGGGNPYEQYF.

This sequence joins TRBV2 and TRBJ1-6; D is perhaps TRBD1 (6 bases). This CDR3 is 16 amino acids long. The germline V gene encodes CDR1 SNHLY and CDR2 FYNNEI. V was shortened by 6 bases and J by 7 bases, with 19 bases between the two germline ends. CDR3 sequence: CASRTGTSVPNSPLHF. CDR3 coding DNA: TGTGCCAGCAGAACCGGGACATCGGTGCCCAATTCACCCCTCCACTTT.

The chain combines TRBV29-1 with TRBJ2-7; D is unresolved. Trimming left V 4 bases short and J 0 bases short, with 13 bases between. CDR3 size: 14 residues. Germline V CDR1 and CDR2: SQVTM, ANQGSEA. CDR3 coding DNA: TGCAGCGTTGTCAGGACCCACGGCTCCTACGAGCAGTACTTC. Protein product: CSVVRTHGSYEQYF.

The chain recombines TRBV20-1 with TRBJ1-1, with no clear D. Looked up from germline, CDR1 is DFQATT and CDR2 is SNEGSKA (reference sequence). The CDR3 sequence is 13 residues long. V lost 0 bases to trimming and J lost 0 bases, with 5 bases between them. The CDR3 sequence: CSARDRVNTEAFF. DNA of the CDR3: TGCAGTGCTAGAGACCGAGTGAACACTGAAGCTTTCTTT.

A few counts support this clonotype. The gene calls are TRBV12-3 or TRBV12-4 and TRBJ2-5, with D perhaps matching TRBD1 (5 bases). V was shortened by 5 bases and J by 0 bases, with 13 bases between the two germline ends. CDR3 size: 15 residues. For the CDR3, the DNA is TGTGCCAGCAGTGCCTACCCAGGGTACCAAGAGACCCAGTACTTC. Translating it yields CASSAYPGYQETQYF.

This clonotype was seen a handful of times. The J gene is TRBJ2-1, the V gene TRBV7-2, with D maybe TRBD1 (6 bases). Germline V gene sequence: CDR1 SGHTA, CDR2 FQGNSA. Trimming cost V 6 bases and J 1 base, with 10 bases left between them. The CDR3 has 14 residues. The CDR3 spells CASSYDRSYNEQFF. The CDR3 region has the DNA TGTGCCAGCAGTTATGACAGGTCCTACAATGAGCAGTTCTTC.

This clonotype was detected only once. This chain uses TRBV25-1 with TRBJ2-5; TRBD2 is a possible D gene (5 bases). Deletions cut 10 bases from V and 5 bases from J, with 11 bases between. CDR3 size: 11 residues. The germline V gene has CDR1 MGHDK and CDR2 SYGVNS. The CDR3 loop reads CATKVAETQYF. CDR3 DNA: TGTGCCACCAAAGTAGCGGAGACCCAGTACTTC.

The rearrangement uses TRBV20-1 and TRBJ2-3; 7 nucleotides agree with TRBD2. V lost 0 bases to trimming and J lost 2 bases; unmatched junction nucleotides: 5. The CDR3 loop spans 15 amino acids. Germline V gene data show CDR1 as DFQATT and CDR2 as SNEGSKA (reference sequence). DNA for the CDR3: TGCAGTGCTAGAGATCCGGGACTACACACAGATACGCAGTATTTT. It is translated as CSARDPGLHTDTQYF.

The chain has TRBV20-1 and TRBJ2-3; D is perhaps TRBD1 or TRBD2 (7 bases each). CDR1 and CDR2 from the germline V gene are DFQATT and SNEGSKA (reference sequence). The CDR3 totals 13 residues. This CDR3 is CGGGGTVSDTQYF. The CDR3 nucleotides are TGCGGGGGGGGAGGGACAGTGTCAGATACGCAGTATTTT.